This TCR beta chain was retrieved from a study of shared clonotypes between healthy human individuals. Study-level points and caveats: Represented diversity (both genetic and exposure-history) was limited by the small number of donors.

Concerning this clone: As yet, its antigen is unknown.

Method: immunoSEQ multiplex PCR; TCRdb's copy keeps in-frame clones and lacks some. The sample has about 2.4 million clones; approximately 93% are singletons. Specimen: naive CD4+ T cells from PBMCs. Subset defined: CD45RA+ positively selected. This clonotype was sampled from a man younger than 30 in good health. Some clones in this sample may be carry-over from other donors' samples.

The CDR3 region has the DNA TGTGCCAGCAGTTTACGGGCCGGACTCCCGAGGAATGAGCAGTTCTTC. Protein sequence: CASSLRAGLPRNEQFF. This chain connects TRBV11-3 to TRBJ2-1; perhaps TRBD2 as D (5 bases). The ends were cut back, 6 bases at V and 7 bases at J, with 22 bases in the middle. The CDR3 spans 16 residues. Germline V gene data show CDR1 as SGHNT and CDR2 as YENEEA. The full variable domain, completed using reference TRBV11-3 and TRBJ2-1, is EAGVVQSPRYKIIEKKQPVAFWCNPISGHNTLYWYLQNLGQGPELLIRYENEEAVDDSQLPKDRFSAERLKGVDSTLKIQPAELGDSAVYLCASSLRAGLPRNEQFFGPGTRLTVL.